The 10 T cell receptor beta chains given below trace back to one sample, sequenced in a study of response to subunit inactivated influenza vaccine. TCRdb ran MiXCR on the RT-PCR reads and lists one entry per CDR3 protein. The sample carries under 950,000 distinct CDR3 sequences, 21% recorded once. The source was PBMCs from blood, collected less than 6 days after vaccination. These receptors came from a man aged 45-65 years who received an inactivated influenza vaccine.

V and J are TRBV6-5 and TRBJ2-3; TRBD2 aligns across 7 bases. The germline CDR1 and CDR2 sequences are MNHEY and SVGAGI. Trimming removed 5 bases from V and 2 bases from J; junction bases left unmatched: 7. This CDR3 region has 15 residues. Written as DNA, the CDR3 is TGTGCCAGCAGTAACAGTCGGGGGGTCACAGATACGCAGTATTTT. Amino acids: CASSNSRGVTDTQYF.

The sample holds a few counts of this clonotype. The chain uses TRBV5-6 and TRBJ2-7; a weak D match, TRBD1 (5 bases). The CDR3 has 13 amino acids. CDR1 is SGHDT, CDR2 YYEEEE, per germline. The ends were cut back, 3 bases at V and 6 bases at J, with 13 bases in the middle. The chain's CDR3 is CASSYQGAPEQYF. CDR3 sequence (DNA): TGTGCCAGCAGCTACCAAGGGGCGCCCGAGCAGTACTTC. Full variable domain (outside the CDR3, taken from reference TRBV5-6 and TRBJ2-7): DAGVTQSPTHLIKTRGQQVTLRCSPKSGHDTVSWYQQALGQGPQFIFQYYEEEERQRGNFPDRFSGHQFPNYSSELNVNALLLGDSALYLCASSYQGAPEQYFGPGTRLTVT.

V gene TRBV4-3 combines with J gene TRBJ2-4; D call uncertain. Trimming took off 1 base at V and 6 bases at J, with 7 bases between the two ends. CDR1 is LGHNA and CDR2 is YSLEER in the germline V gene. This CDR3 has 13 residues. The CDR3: CASSQARGNIQYF. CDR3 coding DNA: TGCGCCAGCAGCCAAGCCCGCGGAAACATTCAGTACTTC.

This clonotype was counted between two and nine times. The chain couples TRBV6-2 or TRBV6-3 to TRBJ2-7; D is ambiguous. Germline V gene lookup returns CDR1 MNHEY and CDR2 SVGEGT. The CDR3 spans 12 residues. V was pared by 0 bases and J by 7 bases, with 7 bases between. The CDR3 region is CASSYSLREQYF. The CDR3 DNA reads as TGTGCCAGCAGTTACTCTCTGAGGGAGCAGTACTTC.

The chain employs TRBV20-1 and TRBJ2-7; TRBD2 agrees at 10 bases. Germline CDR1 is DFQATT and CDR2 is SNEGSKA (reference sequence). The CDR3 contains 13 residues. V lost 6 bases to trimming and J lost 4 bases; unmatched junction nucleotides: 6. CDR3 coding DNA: TGCAGTGCCATGGGACTAGCGCAATACGAGCAGTACTTC. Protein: CSAMGLAQYEQYF.

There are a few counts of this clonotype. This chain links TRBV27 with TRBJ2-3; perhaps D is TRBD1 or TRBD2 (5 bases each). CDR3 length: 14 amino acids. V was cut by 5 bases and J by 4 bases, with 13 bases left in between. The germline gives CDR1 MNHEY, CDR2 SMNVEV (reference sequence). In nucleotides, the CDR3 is TGTGCCAGCAGTGAGGGGTTGGAGCCAGATACGCAGTATTTT. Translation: CASSEGLEPDTQYF.

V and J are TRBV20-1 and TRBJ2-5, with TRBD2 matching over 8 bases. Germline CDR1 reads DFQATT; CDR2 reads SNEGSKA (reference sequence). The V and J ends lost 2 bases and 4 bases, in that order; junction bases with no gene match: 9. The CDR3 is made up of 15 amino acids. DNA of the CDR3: TGCAGTGCTAGATGGGTCGGGGGGGCCCGAGAGACCCAGTACTTC. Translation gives CSARWVGGARETQYF.

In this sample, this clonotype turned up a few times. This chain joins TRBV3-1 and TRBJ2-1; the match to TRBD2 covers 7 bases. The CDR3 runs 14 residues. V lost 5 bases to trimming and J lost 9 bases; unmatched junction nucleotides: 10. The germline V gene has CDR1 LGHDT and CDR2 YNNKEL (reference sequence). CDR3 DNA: TGTGCCAGCAGCTACAGACTAGCTCGGGTTGAGCAGTTCTTC. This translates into CASSYRLARVEQFF.

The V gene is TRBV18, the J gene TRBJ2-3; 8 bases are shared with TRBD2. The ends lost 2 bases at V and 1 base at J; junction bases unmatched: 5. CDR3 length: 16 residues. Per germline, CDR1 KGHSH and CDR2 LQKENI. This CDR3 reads CASSPWGSGGTDTQYF. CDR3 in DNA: TGTGCCAGCTCACCATGGGGTAGCGGGGGCACAGATACGCAGTATTTT.

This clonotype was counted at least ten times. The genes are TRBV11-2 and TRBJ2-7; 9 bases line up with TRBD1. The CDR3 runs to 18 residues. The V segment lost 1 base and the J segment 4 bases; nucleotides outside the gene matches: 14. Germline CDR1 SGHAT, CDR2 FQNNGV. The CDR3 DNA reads TGTGCCAGCAGCTTAGTTGGGACAGGGTCCACTTTTGATTACGAGCAGTACTTC. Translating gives CASSLVGTGSTFDYEQYF.